This T cell receptor beta chain is drawn from a study of response to subunit inactivated influenza vaccine. This clonotype has more than one count but fewer than ten. Its antigen remains unidentified. TCRdb used MiXCR to reprocess the RT-PCR reads, holding one entry per CDR3 protein. The sample contains roughly 500,000 distinct CDR3 sequences, over 25% of which appear only once. V lost 4 bases, J lost 2 bases, and 5 bases stayed unmatched. The CDR3 is 15 amino acids. CDR1 is SGHRS, CDR2 YFSETQ, per germline. Study-level findings and limits: Few additional T cells are recruited per seasonal influenza vaccination, authors suggested.

This chain links TRBV5-1 with TRBJ2-2, with 7 bases matching TRBD2. This sequence was found in a man aged 50 to 60 who received an inactivated influenza vaccine. The sample in question was CD4+ T cells sorted from PBMCs, obtained roughly 5 days after vaccination. CDR3 sequence (DNA): TGCGCCAGCAGCATGACTAGCCATAACACCGGGGAGCTGTTTTTT. It translates to CASSMTSHNTGELFF.